These 28 T cell receptor beta chains were all obtained from the same sample, sequenced in a study of T cells in Graves' hyperthyroidism and ophthalmopathy. RNA transcripts were the template for amplifying TCR beta CDR3 regions. The HTBI primer set drove a first-round RT-PCR of the TCR CDR3. TCRdb processed the multiplex PCR reads anew with MiXCR; each CDR3 protein has one entry. In the table there are hundreds of thousands of distinct CDR3 sequences, 46% of which are singletons. Specimen: peripheral blood or thyroid tissue (not recorded which). These receptors originate from a woman between 18 and 29 years old with Graves' hyperthyroidism.

CDR3 loop: CASRTGTGASYEQYF. The CDR3 DNA sequence: TGTGCCAGCAGGACCGGGACAGGGGCCTCCTACGAGCAGTACTTC. This chain uses TRBV12-3 or TRBV12-4 with TRBJ2-7, with TRBD1 identical over 10 bases. The V segment lost 6 bases and the J segment 0 bases; nucleotides outside the gene matches: 5. CDR3 length: 15 residues.

The chain combines TRBV29-1 with TRBJ1-2; 8 bases are a match to TRBD1. From germline, CDR1 is SQVTM and CDR2 ANQGSEA. V dropped 1 base and J dropped 6; count of bases not matched to a gene: 4. CDR3 length equals 13 residues. CDR3 loop: CSVEGTGLHGYTF. In nucleotides, the CDR3 is TGCAGCGTTGAAGGGACAGGGTTACATGGCTACACCTTC.

The chain employs TRBV2 and TRBJ2-5; TRBD1 agrees at 7 bases. CDR1 is SNHLY and CDR2 is FYNNEI in the germline V gene. This CDR3 region has 15 residues. With V trimmed by 4 bases and J by 5 bases, 10 bases remained unmatched. CDR3 protein: CASSALQGSIETQYF. CDR3 nucleotide sequence: TGTGCCAGCAGTGCGCTACAGGGGTCTATTGAGACCCAGTACTTC.

The chain links TRBV29-1 to TRBJ1-5; tentative D call: TRBD1 (6 bases). Germline V gene data show CDR1 as SQVTM and CDR2 as ANQGSEA. The germline V and J ends were trimmed by 3 bases and 7 bases, with 13 bases remaining between them. The CDR3 covers 13 residues. The CDR3 DNA reads TGCAGCGTTGATCCTACAGGGTTACAGCCCCAGCATTTT. Its protein product is CSVDPTGLQPQHF.

The CDR3: CASSFGGIRPGETQYF. The CDR3 DNA reads as TGTGCCAGCAGCTTTGGGGGAATTCGGCCTGGGGAGACCCAGTACTTC. The chain uses TRBV7-9 and TRBJ2-5; perhaps D is TRBD1 or TRBD2 (5 bases each). This CDR3 contains 16 residues. CDR1 and CDR2 (germline): SEHNR, FQNEAQ (reference sequence). The V and J ends lost 3 bases and 5 bases respectively, with 19 bases between them.

The rearrangement links TRBV9 to TRBJ1-4; the D gene is possibly TRBD1 (5 bases). Per germline, CDR1 SGDLS and CDR2 YYNGEE. Trimming took off 0 bases at V and 10 bases at J, with 13 bases between the two ends. This CDR3 spans 14 amino acids. Here the CDR3 reads CASSVGGNTGKLFF. The CDR3 nucleotides read TGTGCCAGCAGCGTAGGGGGGAACACTGGAAAACTGTTTTTT.

This clonotype was seen many times. The V call is TRBV7-9, the J call TRBJ2-7; D is ambiguous. From germline, CDR1 is SEHNR and CDR2 FQNEAQ (reference sequence). The CDR3 is 12 residues long. Trimming took off 4 bases at V and 7 bases at J, with 11 bases between the two ends. CDR3 in DNA: TGTGCCAGCAGCTCCTCGGTAGGGGAGCAGTACTTC. As protein: CASSSSVGEQYF.

In its sample, this clonotype was seen many times. CDR3 nucleotide sequence: TGTGCCACCAGTGGGGGGGTTAGCAATCAGCCCCAGCATTTT. This sequence encodes CATSGGVSNQPQHF. The chain joins TRBV24-1 to TRBJ1-5, with D maybe TRBD1 (5 bases). V lost 5 bases and J 0 bases, leaving 7 bases between the germline ends. The CDR3 spans 14 residues. Germline values: CDR1 KGHDR, CDR2 SFDVKD.

This clonotype was seen repeatedly, ten times or more. This chain links TRBV2 with TRBJ1-4, with 7 bases that match TRBD1. Germline V lookup: CDR1 SNHLY, CDR2 FYNNEI. The CDR3 has 15 amino acids. V gave up 6 bases and J gave up 4 bases; unmatched junction bases: 8. The CDR3 nucleotides read TGTGCCAGCAGAGCGCCGGGACAGTTTAATGAAAAACTGTTTTTT. Translation gives CASRAPGQFNEKLFF.

The chain employs TRBV2 and TRBJ1-1; 8 positions agree with TRBD1. This CDR3 region has 16 residues. After removal of 5 bases from V and 2 bases from J, the junction contained 10 bases not matched to a gene. Germline CDR1 and CDR2: SNHLY and FYNNEI. CDR3 sequence reads: CASSSQGARVNTEAFF. The CDR3 nucleotides read TGTGCCAGCAGTAGCCAGGGGGCGCGGGTTAACACTGAAGCTTTCTTT.

Many counts were recorded for this clonotype. The V gene is TRBV12-3 or TRBV12-4, the J gene TRBJ1-2, with D hard to call. This CDR3 has 12 amino acids. Trimming cost V 6 bases and J 5 bases, with 10 bases left between them. CDR3 in amino acids: CASSSGLYGYTF. CDR3 coding DNA: TGTGCCAGCAGCTCAGGCCTGTATGGCTACACCTTC.

This rearrangement joins TRBV10-3 to TRBJ2-6, with 10 nucleotides matching TRBD1. V gave up 2 bases and J gave up 0 bases; unmatched junction bases: 1. This CDR3 has 17 residues. Germline CDR1 reads ENHRY; CDR2 reads SYGVKD. CDR3 amino acids: CAISERTGGSGANVLTF. The CDR3 DNA sequence: TGTGCCATCAGTGAGCGGACAGGGGGCTCTGGGGCCAACGTCCTGACTTTC.

To note about this clonotype: Possible read error: a much larger clone is one base away. The rearrangement links TRBV24-1 to TRBJ1-5; D unclear. This CDR3 spans 13 amino acids. Germline CDR1 is KGHDR and CDR2 is SFDVKD. The CDR3 protein is CATSASNNQPRHF. CDR3 DNA: TGTGCCACCAGTGCTTCAAACAATCAGCCCCGGCATTTT.

The chain combines TRBV9 with TRBJ1-1, with D unclear. V lost 4 bases, J lost 0 bases, and 7 bases lay in between. This CDR3 is 13 amino acids long. In germline, CDR1 is SGDLS, CDR2 YYNGEE. The CDR3 DNA sequence: TGTGCCAGCAGCCCCTTAATGAACACTGAAGCTTTCTTT. As protein: CASSPLMNTEAFF.

About this clonotype: It may be a read error: a sequence one base away is much more abundant. The chain couples TRBV10-3 to TRBJ1-2; possibly TRBD1 for D (5 bases). CDR3 size: 16 residues. The germline gives CDR1 ENHRY, CDR2 SYGVKD. The CDR3 loop is CASSESKGSRTYGYTF. The CDR3, as DNA: TGTGCCAGCAGTGAGTCGAAGGGGTCTCGGACCTATGGCTACACCTTC.

This chain's CDR3 is CASNTDGTGVRETQYF. The CDR3 nucleotides are TGTGCCAGCAATACGGACGGGACAGGGGTACGGGAGACCCAGTACTTC. This chain joins TRBV2 and TRBJ2-5, with TRBD1 matching over 10 bases. J was trimmed by 5 bases and V by 7 bases; bases with no gene match: 13. Germline V gives CDR1 SNHLY, CDR2 FYNNEI. The CDR3 totals 16 residues.

This clonotype was found many times. This chain connects TRBV29-1 to TRBJ1-1; D might be TRBD1 (5 bases). The V and J ends lost 1 base and 10 bases respectively, with 10 bases between them. The germline CDR1 and CDR2 sequences are SQVTM and ANQGSEA. CDR3 length equals 11 residues. The CDR3 DNA reads TGCAGCGTTGAAGGACAGCGCCGAGCTTTCTTT. Its translation: CSVEGQRRAFF.

Only a few counts were recorded for this clonotype. The CDR3 here is CATSDSPGTYTGELFF. CDR3 in DNA: TGTGCCACCAGTGATTCCCCCGGGACATACACCGGGGAGCTGTTTTTT. The chain joins TRBV24-1 to TRBJ2-2; D perhaps matches TRBD1 (6 bases). CDR3 length: 16 residues. V lost 2 bases and J 3 bases, leaving 12 bases between the germline ends. Germline V gene lookup returns CDR1 KGHDR and CDR2 SFDVKD.

The CDR3 sequence: CASSRGSLGNQPQHF. For the CDR3, the DNA is TGTGCCAGTAGTAGGGGCTCTCTGGGCAATCAGCCCCAGCATTTT. The chain carries TRBV19 and TRBJ1-5; D perhaps matches TRBD1 (5 bases). Germline V gives CDR1 LNHDA, CDR2 SQIVND (reference sequence). Trimming removed 4 bases at V and 2 bases at J, with 12 bases between. The CDR3 loop spans 15 amino acids.

The chain employs TRBV5-1 and TRBJ1-1, with D perhaps TRBD1 (5 bases). Germline CDR1 and CDR2: SGHRS and YFSETQ. Between the trimmed V and J ends, which lost 4 bases and 0 bases, there was a span of 13 bases. The CDR3 runs to 15 residues. The CDR3 nucleotides read TGCGCCAGCAGCCCTACGCCGGGACTGAACACTGAAGCTTTCTTT. This sequence encodes CASSPTPGLNTEAFF.

This clonotype was observed a handful of times. The gene calls are TRBV12-3 or TRBV12-4 and TRBJ1-2; 10 positions match TRBD1. V trimming: 6 bases; J trimming: 1 base; junction bases outside the gene matches: 11. The CDR3 has 17 residues. DNA for the CDR3: TGTGCCAGCAGAGGCCGGGACAGGGGCCACATTAACTATGGCTACACCTTC. It yields the protein CASRGRDRGHINYGYTF.

The chain has TRBV15 and TRBJ1-2; the D is unclear. V lost 0 bases and J lost 12, with 17 bases in between. The CDR3 length is 14 residues. Germline V gene sequence: CDR1 LNHNV, CDR2 YYDKDF (reference sequence). CDR3 amino acids: CATSRDVARSGNTF. The CDR3 nucleotides read TGTGCCACCAGCAGAGATGTAGCACGGTCTGGAAACACCTTC.

The sample holds one count of this clonotype. The DNA for the CDR3 is TGTGCCAGCAGCCAAGAGAAACTTCAAGAGACCCAGTACTTC. It codes for CASSQEKLQETQYF. The J gene is TRBJ2-5, the V gene TRBV7-9, with unresolved D. V was shortened by 5 bases and J by 2 bases, with 12 bases between the two germline ends. The germline V gene encodes CDR1 SEHNR and CDR2 FQNEAQ (reference sequence). CDR3 length: 14 amino acids.

This sequence joins TRBV7-2 and TRBJ1-5; no firm D call. Between the trimmed V and J ends, which lost 5 bases and 9 bases, there was a span of 11 bases. This CDR3 has 12 residues. Germline-derived CDR1 and CDR2 are SGHTA and FQGNSA. The CDR3 region is CASSHGEGPQHF. CDR3 coding DNA: TGTGCCAGCAGCCATGGGGAGGGGCCCCAGCATTTT.

This clonotype was detected once. The genes are TRBV25-1 and TRBJ1-6; 7 bases line up with TRBD1. There are 13 residues in the CDR3. The germline gives CDR1 MGHDK, CDR2 SYGVNS. V dropped 9 bases and J dropped 10; count of bases not matched to a gene: 9. CDR3 nucleotide sequence: TGTGCCAGTACCGGGACAGAGGCATCACCCCTCCACTTT. As protein: CASTGTEASPLHF.

This clonotype was seen more than once but under ten times. The J gene is TRBJ2-5, the V gene TRBV20-1; D not resolved. Germline V gives CDR1 DFQATT, CDR2 SNEGSKA (reference sequence). The CDR3 spans 14 residues. V shed 3 bases and J shed 4 bases, with 15 bases lying between them. The CDR3 sequence: CSASKSKSVETQYF. The CDR3 DNA sequence: TGCAGTGCTAGTAAGTCGAAGAGCGTAGAGACCCAGTACTTC.

V gene TRBV20-1 combines with J gene TRBJ1-1, with 7 bases lining up with TRBD1. This CDR3 spans 14 amino acids. V lost 4 bases to trimming and J lost 4 bases; unmatched junction nucleotides: 9. Germline V lookup: CDR1 DFQATT, CDR2 SNEGSKA (reference sequence). Written as DNA, the CDR3 is TGCAGTGCTACAGGAGGGGGCGAAGTCACTGAAGCTTTCTTT. It codes for CSATGGGEVTEAFF.

The gene calls are TRBV2 and TRBJ1-1; tentative D call: TRBD1 (6 bases). V shed 5 bases and J shed 5 bases, with 12 bases lying between them. This CDR3 is built from 13 residues. Germline CDR1 SNHLY, CDR2 FYNNEI. The CDR3 spells CASSFEGQTEAFF. DNA for the CDR3: TGTGCCAGCAGTTTCGAGGGACAAACTGAAGCTTTCTTT.